This T cell receptor (beta chain) was identified during a study of blood T cell repertoires in COVID-19. About the research overall: Sites across the United States, Italy and Spain contributed samples from acute and convalescent COVID-19.

Study processing details: Quantification of nucleated cells was approximated via reference gene primer amplification. TCRdb keeps only in-frame clones here, not all; method: immunoSEQ multiplex PCR. Clone size and the V and J calls come from that table; the DNA yielded D and trimming. The sample holds about 290,000 clones, roughly 89% seen once. The germline V gene encodes CDR1 SGHDT and CDR2 YYEEEE. The CDR3 runs 15 residues. The V gene lost 6 bases and the J gene lost 1 base, with 13 bases spanning the gap. J is TRBJ1-4 and V is TRBV5-6; tentatively, D is TRBD1 (6 bases). This clonotype originated in a woman between 25 and 40 years old with COVID-19, enrolled during active disease. Sequences were obtained from peripheral blood. As DNA, the CDR3 is TGTGCCAGCACTTACAGGGCCGGAACTAATGAAAAACTGTTTTTT. Translation: CASTYRAGTNEKLFF.